The present TCR beta chain was sequenced within a study of radiotherapy plus CTLA-4 blockade in lung cancer. Findings and limits, study-wide: It was early blood T cell clone dynamics, with interferon-beta, that reportedly best predicted response.

Using immunoSEQ multiplex PCR, the repertoire was profiled, and TCRdb retains in-frame clones only, with some absent. The profile shows 55,000 to 65,000 clones, 70% to 80% of them singletons. Germline trimming cut 1 base from V and 3 bases from J; bases unmatched to any gene: 11. In germline, CDR1 is SGHAT, CDR2 FQNNGV. CDR3 length: 17 residues. Only one count was recorded for this clone. Its antigen is still unknown. V usage is TRBV11-2 and J usage is TRBJ2-7; 8 positions match TRBD1. The TCR was taken from a human donor with non-small cell lung cancer who had a partial response to radiotherapy plus ipilimumab. The specimen comprised peripheral blood, sampled from a patient treated with radiotherapy plus ipilimumab. CDR3 residues: CASSLAAGGVPLYEQYF. DNA for the CDR3: TGTGCCAGCAGCTTAGCCGCAGGGGGCGTCCCTCTCTACGAGCAGTACTTC.